The sequence of this T cell receptor (beta chain) was determined in a study of blood T cell repertoires in COVID-19. Looking at the study overall: Samples representing acute and convalescent COVID-19 were sourced from the United States, Italy and Spain. The cDNA or gDNA used as material had been derived from T cells, B-cell-depleted T cells, or PBMCs.

This clone has a handful of counts. The CDR3 is 17 amino acids. Losses at the gene ends were 0 bases for V and 5 bases for J; bases not matched to a gene: 9. Per germline, CDR1 MNHEY and CDR2 SVGEGT. Authors' analysis steps: Quantification of nucleated cells was approximated via reference gene primer amplification. The table came from immunoSEQ multiplex PCR; TCRdb's copy has only in-frame clones and leaves some out. For V, J and clone size, that table is used; D and trimming come from the DNA. The table shows 200,000 or so clones, with roughly 80% occurring only once. Sequencing was carried out using peripheral blood. This clonotype originated in a man aged 55 to 70 with active or convalescent COVID-19. The V gene is TRBV6-2 or TRBV6-3, the J gene TRBJ2-7; TRBD2 agrees at 11 bases. CDR3 loop: CASSYSTYSGRAHEQYF. CDR3 bases: TGTGCCAGCAGTTACTCGACCTATAGCGGGAGGGCCCACGAGCAGTACTTC.